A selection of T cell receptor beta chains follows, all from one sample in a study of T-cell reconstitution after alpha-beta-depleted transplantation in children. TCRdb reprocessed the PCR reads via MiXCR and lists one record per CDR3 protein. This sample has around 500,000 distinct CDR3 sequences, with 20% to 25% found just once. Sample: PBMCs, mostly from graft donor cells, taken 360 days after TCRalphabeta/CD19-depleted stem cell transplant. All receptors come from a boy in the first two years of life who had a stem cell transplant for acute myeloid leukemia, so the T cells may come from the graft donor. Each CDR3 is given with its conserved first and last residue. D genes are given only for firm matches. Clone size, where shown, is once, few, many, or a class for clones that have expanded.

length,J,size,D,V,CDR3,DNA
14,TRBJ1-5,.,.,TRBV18,CASSPDGIGQPQHF,TGTGCCAGCTCACCAGACGGGATAGGACAGCCCCAGCATTTT
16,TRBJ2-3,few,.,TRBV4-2,CASSQEGKRRTDTQYF,TGTGCCAGCAGCCAAGAGGGGAAAAGGCGCACAGATACGCAGTATTTT
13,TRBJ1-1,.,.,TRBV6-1,CATQRRAHTEAFF,TGTGCCACGCAGAGGAGGGCGCACACTGAAGCTTTCTTT
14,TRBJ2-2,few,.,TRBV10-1,CASSERLNTGELFF,TGCGCCAGCAGTGAACGGTTGAACACCGGGGAGCTGTTTTTT
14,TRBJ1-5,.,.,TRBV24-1,CATSSSGTSQPQHF,TGTGCCACCAGTAGTTCAGGGACTTCTCAGCCCCAGCATTTT
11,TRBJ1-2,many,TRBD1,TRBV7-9,CASSLGQGYTF,TGTGCCAGCAGCTTGGGACAGGGCTACACCTTC
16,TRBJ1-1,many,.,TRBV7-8,CATHPGRGNRRTEAFF,TGTGCCACCCACCCCGGGAGGGGAAACCGTCGAACTGAAGCTTTCTTT
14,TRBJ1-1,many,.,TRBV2,CASNREEMNTEAFF,TGTGCCAGCAACAGGGAGGAGATGAACACTGAAGCTTTCTTT
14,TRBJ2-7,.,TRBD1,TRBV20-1,CSARPWDRTYEQYF,TGCAGTGCTAGACCATGGGACAGAACCTACGAGCAGTACTTC
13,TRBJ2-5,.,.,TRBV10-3,CAISVRVQETQYF,TGTGCCATCAGTGTACGTGTTCAAGAGACCCAGTACTTC
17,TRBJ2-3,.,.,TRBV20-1,CSAREFAGPRDTDTQYF,TGCAGTGCTAGAGAGTTCGCGGGGCCGCGGGACACAGATACGCAGTATTTT
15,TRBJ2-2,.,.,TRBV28,CATFSPDWDAGELFF,TGTGCCACCTTCTCTCCAGACTGGGACGCCGGGGAGCTGTTTTTT
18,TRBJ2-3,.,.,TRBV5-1,CASSLSYTAFSSTDTQYF,TGCGCCAGCAGCTTATCCTATACAGCCTTTTCTAGCACAGATACGCAGTATTTT
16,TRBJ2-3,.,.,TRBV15,CATSRASSMASDTQYF,TGTGCCACCAGCAGAGCGTCGAGCATGGCGTCAGATACGCAGTATTTT
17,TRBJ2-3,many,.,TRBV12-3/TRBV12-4,CASSPTLWVTTMNTQYF,TGTGCCAGCAGCCCCACCCTGTGGGTGACCACAATGAATACGCAGTATTTT
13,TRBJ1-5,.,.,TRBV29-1,CSVSGTANQPQHF,TGCAGCGTTTCGGGGACGGCCAATCAGCCCCAGCATTTT
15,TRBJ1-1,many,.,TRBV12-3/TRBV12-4,CASSLRGSGNTEAFF,TGTGCCAGCAGCCTACGTGGTTCGGGGAACACTGAAGCTTTCTTT
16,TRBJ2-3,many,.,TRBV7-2,CASSLVGGFTGDTQYF,TGTGCCAGCAGCTTAGTAGGCGGGTTTACAGGAGATACGCAGTATTTT
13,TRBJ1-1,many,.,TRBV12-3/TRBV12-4,CASSLRQNTEAFF,TGTGCCAGCAGTCTCAGACAGAACACTGAAGCTTTCTTT
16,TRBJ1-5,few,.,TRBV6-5,CASTQGGVRNNQPQHF,TGTGCCAGCACCCAAGGGGGGGTGAGGAACAATCAGCCCCAGCATTTT
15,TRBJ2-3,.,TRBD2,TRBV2,CASRKRETSTDTQYF,TGTGCCAGCAGGAAGCGGGAGACTAGCACAGATACGCAGTATTTT
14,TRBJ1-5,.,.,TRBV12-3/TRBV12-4,CASSPSGRTQPQHF,TGTGCCAGCAGTCCCTCAGGGCGGACACAGCCCCAGCATTTT
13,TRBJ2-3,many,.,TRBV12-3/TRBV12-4,CASTPQATDTQYF,TGTGCCAGCACTCCACAGGCCACAGATACGCAGTATTTT
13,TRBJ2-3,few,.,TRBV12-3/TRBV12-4,CASRPRTTDTQYF,TGTGCCAGCAGACCAAGGACAACAGATACGCAGTATTTT
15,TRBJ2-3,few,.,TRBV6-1,CASDRGRSLTDTQYF,TGTGCCAGCGACCGGGGGCGATCCCTCACAGATACGCAGTATTTT
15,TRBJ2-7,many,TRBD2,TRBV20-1,CSAIRLAGGTYEQYF,TGCAGTGCTATAAGACTAGCGGGGGGGACCTACGAGCAGTACTTC
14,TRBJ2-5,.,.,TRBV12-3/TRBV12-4,CASSAEHGRETQYF,TGTGCCAGCAGCGCCGAACATGGCCGGGAGACCCAGTACTTC
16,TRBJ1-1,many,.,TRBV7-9,CASSLWGTAKNTEAFF,TGTGCCAGCAGCTTATGGGGAACAGCGAAGAACACTGAAGCTTTCTTT
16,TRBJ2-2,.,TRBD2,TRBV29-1,CSVGFSGGNSPGELFF,TGCAGCGTTGGCTTTAGCGGGGGGAACTCACCCGGGGAGCTGTTTTTT
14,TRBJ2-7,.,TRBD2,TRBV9,CASSVSGGPYEQYF,TGTGCCAGCAGCGTCAGCGGGGGGCCCTACGAGCAGTACTTC
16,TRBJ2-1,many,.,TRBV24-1,CATSGNRDWTDNEQFF,TGTGCCACCAGTGGGAACCGGGACTGGACTGACAATGAGCAGTTCTTC
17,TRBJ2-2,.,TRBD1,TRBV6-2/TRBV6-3,CASSYRLGQGDTGELFF,TGTGCCAGCAGTTACCGATTGGGACAGGGTGACACCGGGGAGCTGTTTTTT
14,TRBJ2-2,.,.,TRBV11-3,CASSLLSNTGELFF,TGTGCCAGCAGCTTACTATCGAACACCGGGGAGCTGTTTTTT
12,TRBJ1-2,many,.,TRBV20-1,CSALGRNYGYTF,TGCAGTGCATTGGGGCGGAACTATGGCTACACCTTC
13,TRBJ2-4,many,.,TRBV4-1,CASSQPQRNIQYF,TGCGCCAGCAGCCAACCTCAAAGGAACATTCAGTACTTC
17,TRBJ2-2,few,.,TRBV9,CASSTGRTERITGELFF,TGTGCCAGCAGCACCGGGAGGACAGAGAGGATCACCGGGGAGCTGTTTTTT
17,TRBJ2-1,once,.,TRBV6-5,CASSYSVGESSYNEQFF,TGTGCCAGCAGTTACTCCGTTGGCGAGAGCTCCTACAATGAGCAGTTCTTC
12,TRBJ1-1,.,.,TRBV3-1,CASSQLRTKAFF,TGTGCCAGCAGCCAACTGAGGACAAAAGCTTTCTTT
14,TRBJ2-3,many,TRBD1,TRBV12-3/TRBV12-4,CASSWTGGMNTQYF,TGTGCCAGCAGTTGGACAGGGGGCATGAATACGCAGTATTTT
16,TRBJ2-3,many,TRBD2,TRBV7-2,CASSPASGGITDTQYF,TGTGCCAGCAGCCCCGCTAGCGGGGGGATCACAGATACGCAGTATTTT
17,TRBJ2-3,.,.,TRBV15,CATSRLRDTIRTDTQYF,TGTGCCACCAGCAGACTCCGGGACACAATCCGCACAGATACGCAGTATTTT
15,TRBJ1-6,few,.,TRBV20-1,CSAPGGPGNNSPLHF,TGCAGTGCCCCAGGAGGACCTGGAAATAATTCACCCCTCCACTTT
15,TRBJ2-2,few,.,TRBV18,CASSADTSNTGELFF,TGTGCCAGCTCAGCGGACACCTCGAACACCGGGGAGCTGTTTTTT
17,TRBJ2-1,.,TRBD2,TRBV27,CASGRRRGDPINNEQFF,TGTGCCAGCGGCCGGCGGCGGGGGGATCCCATTAACAATGAGCAGTTCTTC
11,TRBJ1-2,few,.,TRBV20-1,CSAKKETGYTF,TGCAGTGCTAAAAAGGAGACTGGCTACACCTTC
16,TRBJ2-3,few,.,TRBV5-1,CASSSRRTASTDTQYF,TGCGCCAGCAGCTCAAGGAGGACAGCCAGCACAGATACGCAGTATTTT
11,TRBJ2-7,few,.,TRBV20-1,CSAQGTYEQYF,TGCAGTGCCCAGGGAACCTACGAGCAGTACTTC
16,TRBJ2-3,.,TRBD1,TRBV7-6,CASSLVGTGLTDTQYF,TGTGCCAGCAGCTTAGTGGGGACAGGGCTCACAGATACGCAGTATTTT
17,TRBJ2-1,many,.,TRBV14,CASSQVFGGGLYNEQFF,TGTGCCAGCAGCCAAGTATTCGGCGGGGGCCTATACAATGAGCAGTTCTTC
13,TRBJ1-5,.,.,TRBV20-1,CSARVLPGQPQHF,TGCAGTGCTAGGGTACTACCGGGTCAGCCCCAGCATTTT
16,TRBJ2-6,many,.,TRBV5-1,CASSSDGISGANVLTF,TGCGCCAGCAGTTCTGACGGGATCTCTGGGGCCAACGTCCTGACTTTC
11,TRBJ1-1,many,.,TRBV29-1,CSVDRGVEAFF,TGCAGCGTTGATAGGGGGGTAGAAGCTTTCTTT
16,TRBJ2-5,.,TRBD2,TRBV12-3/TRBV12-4,CASSSLAGGQGETQYF,TGTGCCAGCAGTTCCCTAGCGGGGGGGCAAGGAGAGACCCAGTACTTC
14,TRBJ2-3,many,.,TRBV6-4,CASSDRGTGDTQYF,TGTGCCAGCAGTGATCGGGGGACGGGAGATACGCAGTATTTT
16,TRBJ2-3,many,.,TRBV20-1,CSARGPGGRNTDTQYF,TGCAGTGCTAGAGGACCCGGGGGTAGGAACACAGATACGCAGTATTTT
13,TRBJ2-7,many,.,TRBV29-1,CSVPGQSSYEQYF,TGCAGCGTCCCGGGACAATCGTCCTACGAGCAGTACTTC
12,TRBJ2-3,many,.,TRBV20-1,CSARALLDTQYF,TGCAGTGCCAGGGCCCTTCTAGATACGCAGTATTTT